The 4 T cell receptor beta chains given below trace back to one sample, sequenced in a study of shared clonotypes between healthy human individuals. This table comes from immunoSEQ multiplex PCR, and its TCRdb copy is limited to in-frame clones, with some not included. Of 600,000 to 700,000 clones in the sample, 55% to 85% were seen once. The sample consisted of memory CD4+ T cells sorted from blood. The subset was: CD45RA-negative fraction. Every receptor here comes from a woman in her 30s in good health.

The rearrangement uses TRBV5-1 and TRBJ2-7, with TRBD2 matching 10 bases. The junction had 4 bases not matched to a gene; V was cut back by 4 bases and J by 6 bases. The CDR3 runs to 13 residues. Germline V gene data show CDR1 as SGHRS and CDR2 as YFSETQ. CDR3 coding DNA: TGCGCCAGCAGCCCTAGCGGGAGTACCGAGCAGTACTTC. This gives the protein CASSPSGSTEQYF.

This chain joins TRBV10-2 and TRBJ1-2; D is unclear. Trimming took off 4 bases at V and 6 bases at J, with 12 bases between the two ends. Germline V gives CDR1 WSHSY, CDR2 SAAADI. This CDR3 spans 13 amino acids. The CDR3, as DNA: TGCGCCAGCAGTGCCGCCTACCGGCATGGCTACACCTTC. Residues: CASSAAYRHGYTF.

There are a few counts of this clone. This sequence joins TRBV28 and TRBJ2-6, with a possible D match to TRBD1 (6 bases). Germline V gene sequence: CDR1 MDHEN, CDR2 SYDVKM. The CDR3 contains 20 residues. Trimming removed 2 bases at V and 4 bases at J, with 24 bases between. The CDR3 bases are TGTGCCAGCAGTTTACTGGTAACCACCTTTCAGGGGTCCGGGGCCAACGTCCTGACTTTC. This gives the protein CASSLLVTTFQGSGANVLTF.

This clone was picked up one time. The CDR3 is CASRWGGNEQFF. In nucleotides, the CDR3 is TGTGCCAGCAGGTGGGGGGGCAATGAGCAGTTCTTC. The chain couples TRBV2 to TRBJ2-1; 7 bases fit TRBD2. Germline CDR1 SNHLY, CDR2 FYNNEI. The CDR3 runs to 12 residues. With 6 bases clipped from V and 6 bases from J, the junction kept 2 bases outside the gene matches. Using reference TRBV2 and TRBJ2-1 for the parts outside the CDR3, the full variable domain is EPEVTQTPSHQVTQMGQEVILRCVPISNHLYFYWYRQILGQKVEFLVSFYNNEISEKSEIFDDQFSVERPDGSNFTLKIRSTKLEDSAMYFCASRWGGNEQFFGPGTRLTVL.